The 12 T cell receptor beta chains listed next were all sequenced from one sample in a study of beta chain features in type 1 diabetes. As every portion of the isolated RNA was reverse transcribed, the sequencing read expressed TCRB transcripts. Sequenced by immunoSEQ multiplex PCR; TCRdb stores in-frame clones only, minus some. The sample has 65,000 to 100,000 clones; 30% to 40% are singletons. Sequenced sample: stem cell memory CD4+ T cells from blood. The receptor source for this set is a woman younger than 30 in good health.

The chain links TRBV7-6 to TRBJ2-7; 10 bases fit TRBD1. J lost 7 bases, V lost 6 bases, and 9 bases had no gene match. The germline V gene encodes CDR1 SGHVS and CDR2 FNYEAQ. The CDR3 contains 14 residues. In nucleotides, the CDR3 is TGTGCCAGCAGTCCCGGACAGGGGGTGGGGGAGCAGTACTTC. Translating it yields CASSPGQGVGEQYF.

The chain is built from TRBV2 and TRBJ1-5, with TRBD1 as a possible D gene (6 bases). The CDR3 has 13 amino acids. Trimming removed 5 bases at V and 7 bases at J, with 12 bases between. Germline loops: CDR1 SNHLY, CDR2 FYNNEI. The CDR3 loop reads CASSTRQGQPQHF. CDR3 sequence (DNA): TGTGCCAGCAGTACACGGCAGGGGCAGCCCCAGCATTTT.

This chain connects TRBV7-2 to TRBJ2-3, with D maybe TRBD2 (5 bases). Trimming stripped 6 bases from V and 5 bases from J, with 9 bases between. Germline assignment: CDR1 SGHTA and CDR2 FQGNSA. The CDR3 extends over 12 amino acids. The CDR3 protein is CASSPTRDTQYF. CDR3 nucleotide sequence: TGTGCCAGCAGTCCTACTAGAGATACGCAGTATTTT.

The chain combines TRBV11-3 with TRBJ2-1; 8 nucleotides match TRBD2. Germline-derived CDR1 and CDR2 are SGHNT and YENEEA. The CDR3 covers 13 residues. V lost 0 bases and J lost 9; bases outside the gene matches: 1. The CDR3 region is CASSLESGSEQFF. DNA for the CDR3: TGTGCCAGCAGCTTAGAGAGCGGGAGTGAGCAGTTCTTC. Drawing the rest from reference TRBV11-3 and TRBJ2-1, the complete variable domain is EAGVVQSPRYKIIEKKQPVAFWCNPISGHNTLYWYLQNLGQGPELLIRYENEEAVDDSQLPKDRFSAERLKGVDSTLKIQPAELGDSAVYLCASSLESGSEQFFGPGTRLTVL.

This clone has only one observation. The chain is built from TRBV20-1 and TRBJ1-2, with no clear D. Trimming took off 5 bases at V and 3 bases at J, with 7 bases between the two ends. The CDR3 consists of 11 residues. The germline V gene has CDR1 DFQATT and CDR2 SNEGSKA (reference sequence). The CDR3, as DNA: TGCAGTGCTGAGGTCGACTATGGCTACACCTTC. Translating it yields CSAEVDYGYTF.

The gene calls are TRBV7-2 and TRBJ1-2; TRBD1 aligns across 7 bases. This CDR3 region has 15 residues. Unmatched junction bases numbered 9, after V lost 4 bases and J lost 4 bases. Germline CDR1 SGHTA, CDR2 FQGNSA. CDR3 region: CASSWGQLGVYGYTF. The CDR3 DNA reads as TGTGCCAGCAGCTGGGGACAGCTCGGAGTCTATGGCTACACCTTC.

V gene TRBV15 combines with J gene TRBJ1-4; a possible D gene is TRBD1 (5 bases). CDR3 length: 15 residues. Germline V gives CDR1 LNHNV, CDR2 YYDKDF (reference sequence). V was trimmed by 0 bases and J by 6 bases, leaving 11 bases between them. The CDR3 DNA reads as TGTGCCACCAGCAGAGATCAAGGGGCCGATGAAAAACTGTTTTTT. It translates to CATSRDQGADEKLFF.

For the CDR3, the DNA is TGTGCCAGCAGTTGGGGAGGGACTCCTGAGCAGTTCTTC. Amino acids: CASSWGGTPEQFF. J is TRBJ2-1 and V is TRBV28, with TRBD2 identical over 7 bases. V trimming: 4 bases; J trimming: 9 bases; junction bases outside the gene matches: 6. The CDR3 length is 13 residues. The germline V gene encodes CDR1 MDHEN and CDR2 SYDVKM.

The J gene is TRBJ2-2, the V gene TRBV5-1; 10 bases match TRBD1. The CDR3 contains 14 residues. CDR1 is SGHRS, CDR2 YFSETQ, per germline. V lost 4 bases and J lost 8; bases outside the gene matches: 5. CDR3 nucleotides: TGCGCCAGCAGCGCGGGACAGGGGACGGGGGAGCTGTTTTTT. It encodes CASSAGQGTGELFF.

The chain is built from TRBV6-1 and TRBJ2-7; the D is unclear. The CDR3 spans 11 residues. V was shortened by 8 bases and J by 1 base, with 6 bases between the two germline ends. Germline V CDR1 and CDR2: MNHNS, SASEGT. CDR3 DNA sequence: TGTGCCAGCTCGCGTTCCTACGAGCAGTACTTC. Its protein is CASSRSYEQYF.

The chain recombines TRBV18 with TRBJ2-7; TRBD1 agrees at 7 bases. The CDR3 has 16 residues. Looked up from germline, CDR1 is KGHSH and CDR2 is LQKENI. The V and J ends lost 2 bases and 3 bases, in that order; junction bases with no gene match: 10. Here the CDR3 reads CASSPEQGGYVYEQYF. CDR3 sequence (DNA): TGTGCCAGCTCACCAGAACAAGGGGGCTACGTCTACGAGCAGTACTTC.

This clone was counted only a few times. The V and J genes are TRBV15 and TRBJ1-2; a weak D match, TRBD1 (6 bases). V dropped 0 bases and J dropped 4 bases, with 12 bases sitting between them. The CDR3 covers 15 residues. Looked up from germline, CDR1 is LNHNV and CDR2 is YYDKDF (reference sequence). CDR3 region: CATSRDTGRSYGYTF. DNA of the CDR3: TGTGCCACCAGCAGAGATACAGGGCGCAGCTATGGCTACACCTTC.